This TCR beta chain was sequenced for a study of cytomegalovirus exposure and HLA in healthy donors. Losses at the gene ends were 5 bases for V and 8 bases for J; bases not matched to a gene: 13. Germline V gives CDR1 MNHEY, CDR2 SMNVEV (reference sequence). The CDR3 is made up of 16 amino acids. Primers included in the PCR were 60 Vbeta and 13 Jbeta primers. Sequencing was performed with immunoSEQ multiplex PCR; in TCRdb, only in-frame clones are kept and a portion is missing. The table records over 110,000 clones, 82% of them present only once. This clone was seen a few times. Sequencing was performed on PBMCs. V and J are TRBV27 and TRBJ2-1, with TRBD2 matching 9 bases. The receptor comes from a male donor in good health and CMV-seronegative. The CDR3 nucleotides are TGTGCCAGCAGTCCCGATTTGGGACTAGCTTATCATGAGCAGTTCTTC. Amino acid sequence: CASSPDLGLAYHEQFF.